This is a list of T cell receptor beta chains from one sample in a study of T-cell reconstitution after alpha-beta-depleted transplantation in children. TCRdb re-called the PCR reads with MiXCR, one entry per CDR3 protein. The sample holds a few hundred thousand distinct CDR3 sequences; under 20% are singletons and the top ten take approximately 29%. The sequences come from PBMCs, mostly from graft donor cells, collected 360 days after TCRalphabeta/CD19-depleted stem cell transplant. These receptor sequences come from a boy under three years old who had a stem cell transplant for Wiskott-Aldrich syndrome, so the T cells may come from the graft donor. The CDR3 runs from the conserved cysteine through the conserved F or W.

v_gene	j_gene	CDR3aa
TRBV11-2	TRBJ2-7	CASSLAGGNPYEQYF
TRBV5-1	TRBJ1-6	CASSLYSHNSPLHF
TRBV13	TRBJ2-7	CASSLVTSGAYEQYF
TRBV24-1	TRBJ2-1	CATSDYNRDLNNEQFF
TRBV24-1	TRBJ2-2	CATSDPPGLAGTGELFF
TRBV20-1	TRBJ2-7	CSASLGTPSYEQYF
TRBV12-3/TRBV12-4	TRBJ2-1	CASSDLGDEQFF
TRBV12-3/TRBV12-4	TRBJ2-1	CASSPRGDDYNEQFF
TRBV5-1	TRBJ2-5	CASSLGPLQGMGYQETQYF
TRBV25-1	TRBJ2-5	CASSELGREETQYF
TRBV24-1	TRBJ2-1	CATSGGYANNEQFF
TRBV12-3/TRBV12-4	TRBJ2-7	CASSLGPPGYEQYF
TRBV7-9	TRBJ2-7	CASSLPGNPYEQYF
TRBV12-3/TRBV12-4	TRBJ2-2	CASSFYPLPTGELFF
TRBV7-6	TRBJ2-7	CASSLKAGGYEQYF
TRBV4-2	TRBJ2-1	CASSQDRDRARNNEQFF
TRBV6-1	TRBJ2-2	CASSKLAGLNTGELFF
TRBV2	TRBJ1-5	CASSRQDHQPQHF
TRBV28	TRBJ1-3	CASSPGTFGNTIYF
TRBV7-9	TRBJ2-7	CASSPPFIYEQYF
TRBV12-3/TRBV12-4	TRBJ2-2	CASSLRHTGELFF
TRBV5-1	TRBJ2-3	CASSRTGVTDTQYF
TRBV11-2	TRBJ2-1	CASSLRTGGWYNEQFF
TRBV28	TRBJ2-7	CASRRTGAGYEQYF
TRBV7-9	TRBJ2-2	CASSFGLAALTGELFF
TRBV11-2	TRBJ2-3	CASSFSPRHLTDTQYF
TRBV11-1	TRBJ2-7	CASSHPLRSGNKRFRSYEQYF
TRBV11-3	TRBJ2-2	CASSFAGQGSTGELFF
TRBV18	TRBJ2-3	CASSPPSAATDTQYF
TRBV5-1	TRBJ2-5	CASSLDQISYREGETQYF
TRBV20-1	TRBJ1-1	CSAGGGRTEAFF